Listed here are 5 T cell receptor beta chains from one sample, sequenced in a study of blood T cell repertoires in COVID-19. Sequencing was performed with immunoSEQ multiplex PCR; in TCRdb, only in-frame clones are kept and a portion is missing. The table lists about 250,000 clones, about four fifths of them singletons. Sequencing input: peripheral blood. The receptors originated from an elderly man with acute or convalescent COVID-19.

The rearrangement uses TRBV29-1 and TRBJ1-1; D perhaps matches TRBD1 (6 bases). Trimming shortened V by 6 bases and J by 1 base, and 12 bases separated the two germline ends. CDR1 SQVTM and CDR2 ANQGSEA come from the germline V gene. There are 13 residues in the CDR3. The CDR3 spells CSVQGYRNTEAFF. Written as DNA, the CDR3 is TGCAGCGTCCAGGGGTATCGGAACACTGAAGCTTTCTTT.

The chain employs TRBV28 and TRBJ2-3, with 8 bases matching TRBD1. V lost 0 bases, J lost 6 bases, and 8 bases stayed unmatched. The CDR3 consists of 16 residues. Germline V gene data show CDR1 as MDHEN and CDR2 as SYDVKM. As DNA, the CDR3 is TGTGCCAGCAGTTTATGGGCAGGGGGCGCGTCGGATACGCAGTATTTT. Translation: CASSLWAGGASDTQYF.

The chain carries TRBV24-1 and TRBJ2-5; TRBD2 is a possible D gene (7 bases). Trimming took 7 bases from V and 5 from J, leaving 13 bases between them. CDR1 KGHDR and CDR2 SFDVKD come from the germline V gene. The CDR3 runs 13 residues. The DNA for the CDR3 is TGTGCCACCAGCCGGGGGGCGGTGGAGACCCAGTACTTC. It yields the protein CATSRGAVETQYF.

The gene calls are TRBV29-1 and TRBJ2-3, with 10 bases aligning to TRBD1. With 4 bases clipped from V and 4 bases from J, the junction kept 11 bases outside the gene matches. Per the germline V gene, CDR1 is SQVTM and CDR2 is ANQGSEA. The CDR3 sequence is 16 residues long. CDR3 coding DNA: TGCAGCGTTGTACTTGGGGACAGGGGCGGGGCAGATACGCAGTATTTT. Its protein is CSVVLGDRGGADTQYF.

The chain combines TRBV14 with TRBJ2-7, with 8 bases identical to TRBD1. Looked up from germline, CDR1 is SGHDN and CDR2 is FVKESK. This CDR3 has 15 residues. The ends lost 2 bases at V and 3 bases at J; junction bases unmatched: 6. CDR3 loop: CASSQFARGLYEQYF. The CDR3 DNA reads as TGTGCCAGCAGCCAATTCGCCAGGGGGCTCTACGAGCAGTACTTC.